This T cell receptor (beta chain) stems from a study of beta chain features in type 1 diabetes. Study summary: Cell yields, gender and age were similar in healthy donors and patients. Study-level findings and limits: Shorter templates may be favored by PCR, equally so in patients and controls. A moderate, significant TCRB CDR3 shortening appeared in type 1 diabetes across four CD4+ subsets.

Sequenced material consisted of expressed TCRB transcripts (all of the isolated RNA was reverse transcribed). Here immunoSEQ multiplex PCR was the method, and the copy in TCRdb shows in-frame clones only, minus some. The data show 400,000 or so clones, roughly 9.8% seen once. Via the markers CD45RO/CCR7/CD25/CD127/CD95/CD27, stem cell-like memory, regulatory, central memory and naive CD4+ cells were sorted. The J segment lost 6 bases and the V segment lost 0 bases, leaving 4 bases of the junction unmatched. CDR1 and CDR2 from the germline V gene are SGHRS and YFSETQ. The CDR3 runs 15 residues. Concerning this clone itself: Its antigen is not known.

The sequence derives from a man under 40 with type 1 diabetes. Sequenced material: central memory CD4+ T cells from blood. The chain recombines TRBV5-1 with TRBJ2-7, with TRBD2 matching over 12 bases. CDR3 in DNA: TGCGCCAGCAGCTTGGAGGCTAGCGGGAGGGGCGAGCAGTACTTC. Its protein is CASSLEASGRGEQYF.